This T cell receptor beta chain was recovered during a study of beta chain features in type 1 diabetes (dated by TCRdb to about 2018). Broadly, across the study: Mean age, gender distribution, total cell number and subset yield were not different between patients and healthy donors. A total of about 100,000,000 sorted cells were examined across all samples, and RNA yield correlated strongly with the number of cells per subset. The study compared the TCRB repertoires of sorted circulating CD4+ T cell subsets in recently diagnosed type 1 diabetes patients with those in matched healthy donors. Whereas all 30 or so donors provided naive and central memory subsets, regulatory and stem cell-like memory subsets were isolated from just 8 patients and about eight healthy donors. The paper's findings and limits, for the study overall: In all four CD4+ subsets, TCRB CDR3 length was moderately but significantly shorter in type 1 diabetes patients. At VDJ recombination sites, patients with type 1 diabetes made fewer insertions and deleted more nucleotides, a pattern implying thymic rearrangement abnormalities. Naive, central memory and regulatory TCRB repertoires appeared to be more similar among patients than among healthy donors. Shorter templates might be favored by PCR, yet because patient and control samples were amplified and corrected together, any such skew would affect both groups equally. Only small numbers of individuals were included in the HLA sub-analyses, which left unresolved whether HLA type had any influence on TCRB rearrangement. Sequencing cDNA rather than genomic DNA could over-represent highly expressing activated cells, although activation and CD3 levels did not differ between groups.

On this clone itself: Its antigen target is currently unknown. Within one base of it there is no much larger clone, and no base qualities were kept.

At the junction V is shortened by 4 bases and J by 10 bases, with 17 bases in between. The germline V gene (reference sequence) sets CDR1 to SGHNT and CDR2 to YYREEE. The CDR3 runs 13 residues from the cysteine to the phenylalanine. The read is trimmed to its CDR3 DNA, 39 bases read in frame from base 1. The entire isolated RNA was reverse transcribed using the High Capacity cDNA Reverse Transcription Kit, and thus expressed TCRB transcripts were sequenced. Naive, central memory and regulatory T cell samples underwent deep immunoSEQ sequencing, averaging about 3.57 million total reads per sample. After sorted cells were lysed in RLT buffer, RNA was extracted with DNase-treated RNeasy Micro or Mini kits, with the choice depending on cell number. To prevent cross-contamination, every cell subset was processed on its own, while patient and healthy donor samples were processed together. Using the immunoSEQ multiplex PCR, TCRB sequences were amplified from cDNA into 87-bp fragments spanning the CDR3 region. The amplicons were sequenced using the Illumina HiSeq platform. Concerning the study's data processing: PCR bias was corrected computationally using synthetic template baselines, and reads within Hamming distance 2 were collapsed, with unmergeable singletons discarded. By aligning reads against IMGT, V, D and J genes, CDR3 length, and insertions or deletions at six rearrangement sites were assigned. Within each subset, clonotype counts were normalized to sorted cell number, and only after that were true diversity and Gini coefficients computed with the tcR R package. The overlap coefficient, calculated on TCRB nucleotide sequences, was used to quantify repertoire sharing. TCRdb provides this immuneACCESS table in a form limited to in-frame rearrangements. Some clones are lacking; in checked studies, under half of them reflect an unresolved V gene, and why the rest are absent is not known. The DNA gave D and trimming, while V, J and clone size come from that table. A total of 300,000 to 350,000 clones appear in this sample, 6.5% to 10% of them only once. Less than 0.5% of the sample is held by the ten biggest clonotypes.

A single peripheral blood draw of about 120 mL on average was collected from each donor into heparinised tubes. Using a panel that included CD45RO, CCR7, CD25, CD127, CD95 and CD27, naive, central memory, regulatory and stem cell-like memory CD4+ T cells were sorted on a BD FACSAria II. Every sorted population had a purity above 95%. Right away, PBMCs were isolated by Lymphoprep density gradient centrifugation and were stained directly, with no culture step. So that batch effects would be minimized, each experiment stained and sorted samples in pairs, pairing one healthy donor with one patient. The receptor was derived from a young woman in good health. Input material: central memory CD4+ T cells from blood. Rearrangement joined TRBV5-4 to TRBJ1-1, with the D gene call left open. The CDR3 reads CASSREGGWGAFF. The DNA is TGTGCCAGCAGCCGAGAGGGCGGCTGGGGAGCTTTCTTT.